This entry lists 3 T cell receptor beta chains sequenced from one sample in a study of shared clonotypes between healthy human individuals. Sequencing used immunoSEQ multiplex PCR; TCRdb keeps in-frame clones, though not all of them. The sample holds around 690,000 clones, less than 95% seen once. Specimen: memory CD8+ T cells from PBMCs. Subset reported: CD45RO+ cells pooled with CCR7-negative TemRA cells. The receptors shown here come from a man younger than 35 in good health. Some clones in this sample may be carry-over from other donors' samples.

J is TRBJ1-2 and V is TRBV30, with a tentative D call TRBD1 (5 bases). The V end lost 0 bases, the J end lost 4 bases, and 9 bases lay between the germline ends. Germline assignment: CDR1 GTSNPN and CDR2 SVGIG (reference sequence). There are 13 residues in the CDR3. The CDR3 reads CAWSVGVAYGYTF. As DNA, the CDR3 is TGTGCCTGGAGTGTAGGGGTAGCCTATGGCTACACCTTC.

V is TRBV10-3 and J is TRBJ2-1, with TRBD2 identical over 14 bases. V was clipped by 10 bases and J by 5 bases; unmatched bases: 4. The CDR3 spans 14 residues. The germline CDR1 and CDR2 sequences are ENHRY and SYGVKD. The CDR3 loop reads CATGLAGVDNEQFF. The CDR3, as DNA: TGTGCCACGGGACTAGCGGGAGTAGACAATGAGCAGTTCTTC.

Note on this clone: One end of the junction does not line up with germline, which may come from a read error. V usage is TRBV5-1 and J usage is TRBJ2-7; D tentatively fits TRBD1 or TRBD2 (6 bases each). The CDR3 totals 14 residues. Germline V gene sequence: CDR1 SGHRS, CDR2 YFSETQ. CDR3: CAGSFEGGGNEQYF. The DNA for the CDR3 is TGCGCCGGCAGCTTCGAAGGGGGAGGTAACGAGCAGTACTTC.